The sequence of this T cell receptor beta chain was determined in a study of beta chain features in type 1 diabetes. Expressed TCRB transcripts were sequenced, since all the RNA that had been isolated was reverse transcribed. Data came from immunoSEQ multiplex PCR; TCRdb stores just in-frame clones and leaves some out. The sample shows fewer than 900,000 clones, 17% of them seen only once. The CDR3 loop spans 15 amino acids. J gave up 5 bases and V 0 bases, and 5 bases lay outside the gene matches. Germline V lookup: CDR1 SGHRS, CDR2 YFSETQ. The rearrangement uses TRBV5-1 and TRBJ2-5; 9 positions agree with TRBD2. This TCR came from a young woman in good health. Sequences were obtained from naive CD4+ T cells from blood. DNA for the CDR3: TGCGCCAGCAGCTTGGCCCTAGCGGGAATGGAGACCCAGTACTTC. Translating gives CASSLALAGMETQYF.